The 9 T cell receptor beta chains below come from one sample, sequenced in a study of glioma-infiltrating T cells. TCR alpha and beta CDR3 regions were amplified from RNA using iRepertoire nested multiplex PCR. TCRdb independently ran MiXCR on the multiplex PCR reads; one entry per CDR3 protein. This sample has about 410,000 distinct CDR3 sequences, with 35% to 45% found just once. Material: glioma tissue, nonneoplastic brain tissue, or PBMCs (not recorded which). These receptor sequences come from a human donor with low-grade glioma or glioblastoma, undergoing nonglioma brain surgery, or in good health (not recorded which).

This clonotype came up a few times. The J gene is TRBJ1-2, the V gene TRBV7-2; 11 nucleotides align to TRBD1. The CDR3 totals 13 residues. Germline trimming cut 5 bases from V and 5 bases from J; bases unmatched to any gene: 1. Germline V gene sequence: CDR1 SGHTA, CDR2 FQGNSA. The CDR3 reads CASSRDRGYGYTF. Here the CDR3 DNA reads TGTGCCAGCAGCCGGGACAGGGGGTATGGCTACACCTTC.

This clonotype was observed many times. The V and J genes are TRBV12-3 or TRBV12-4 and TRBJ1-1; no reliable D call. V lost 1 base, J lost 0 bases, and 6 bases lay in between. This CDR3 is built from 14 residues. DNA of the CDR3: TGTGCCAGCAGTTTAGACAGTCTGAACACTGAAGCTTTCTTT. It yields the protein CASSLDSLNTEAFF.

The rearrangement joins TRBV5-1 to TRBJ2-1; D is perhaps TRBD2 (6 bases). The CDR3 consists of 15 residues. Germline CDR1 is SGHRS and CDR2 is YFSETQ. Trimming left V 2 bases short and J 6 bases short, with 15 bases between. In DNA, the CDR3 is TGCGCCAGCAGCTTCCCCGCGGGACGGATCAATGAGCAGTTCTTC. This codes for CASSFPAGRINEQFF.

This clonotype was detected a few times. The chain carries TRBV20-1 and TRBJ2-7; 7 bases align to TRBD1. V gave up 6 bases and J gave up 3 bases; unmatched junction bases: 5. Germline V gene data show CDR1 as DFQATT and CDR2 as SNEGSKA (reference sequence). The CDR3 consists of 12 residues. As DNA, the CDR3 is TGCAGTGCCAAGGGGGCCGGCTACGAGCAGTACTTC. As protein: CSAKGAGYEQYF.

This clonotype was counted between two and nine times. This chain links TRBV28 with TRBJ1-2, with 9 positions matching TRBD1. Germline trimming cut 6 bases from V and 5 bases from J; bases unmatched to any gene: 10. Germline V gives CDR1 MDHEN, CDR2 SYDVKM. The CDR3 covers 15 residues. The CDR3, as DNA: TGTGCCAGCAGCCCCGGACAGGGGCGCCCTTATGGCTACACCTTC. Protein: CASSPGQGRPYGYTF.

This clonotype was seen many times. The chain joins TRBV7-2 to TRBJ2-1, with D perhaps TRBD2 (6 bases). The germline gives CDR1 SGHTA, CDR2 FQGNSA. CDR3 length: 15 residues. The V gene lost 2 bases and the J gene lost 0 bases, with 8 bases spanning the gap. This CDR3 reads CASSLSGDSYNEQFF. For the CDR3, the DNA is TGTGCCAGCAGCTTATCGGGGGACTCCTACAATGAGCAGTTCTTC.

J is TRBJ2-7 and V is TRBV7-3, with 10 bases matching TRBD1. Germline CDR1 and CDR2: SGHTA and FQGTGA. V shed 5 bases, J shed 3 bases, and the junction held 4 bases outside the gene matches. This CDR3 region has 14 residues. The CDR3, as DNA: TGTGCCAGCAGCGTGGGACAGGGGAACTACGAGCAGTACTTC. Its protein product is CASSVGQGNYEQYF.

This clonotype has at least ten counts. This chain connects TRBV27 to TRBJ2-2; D remains ambiguous. Germline V gene data show CDR1 as MNHEY and CDR2 as SMNVEV (reference sequence). Trimming took off 0 bases at V and 6 bases at J, with 5 bases between the two ends. The CDR3 spans 13 residues. CDR3 amino acids: CASSLSSAGELFF. The CDR3 bases are TGTGCCAGCAGTTTATCATCCGCCGGGGAGCTGTTTTTT.

This clonotype was seen a few times. The chain couples TRBV20-1 to TRBJ2-7, with D possibly matching TRBD1 (8 bases). The CDR3 runs 15 residues. Germline values: CDR1 DFQATT, CDR2 SNEGSKA (reference sequence). Trimming pared 3 bases from V and 1 base from J, leaving 16 bases between. CDR3 sequence: CSASADRGLSYEQYF. CDR3 coding DNA: TGCAGTGCTAGCGCAGACAGGGGACTATCCTACGAGCAGTACTTC.